This T cell receptor beta chain is from a study of T cell responses to AZD1222 COVID-19 vaccine. The germline gives CDR1 LNHDA, CDR2 SQIVND (reference sequence). The CDR3 has 16 residues. Trimming removed 2 bases from V and 1 base from J; junction bases left unmatched: 4. Profiled with immunoSEQ multiplex PCR; TCRdb holds only in-frame clones, not every one. The repertoire includes more than 80,000 clones, 92% of them detected once, and approximately 3.1% sits in the top ten. The sequence came from an adult who received the AZD1222 COVID-19 vaccine. J is TRBJ1-5 and V is TRBV19; 8 nucleotides match TRBD1. The sequencing here drew on peripheral blood, taken 28 days after the second AZD1222 dose. CDR3 residues: CASSINRGISNQPQHF. CDR3 nucleotides: TGTGCCAGTAGTATAAACAGGGGGATCAGCAATCAGCCCCAGCATTTT.